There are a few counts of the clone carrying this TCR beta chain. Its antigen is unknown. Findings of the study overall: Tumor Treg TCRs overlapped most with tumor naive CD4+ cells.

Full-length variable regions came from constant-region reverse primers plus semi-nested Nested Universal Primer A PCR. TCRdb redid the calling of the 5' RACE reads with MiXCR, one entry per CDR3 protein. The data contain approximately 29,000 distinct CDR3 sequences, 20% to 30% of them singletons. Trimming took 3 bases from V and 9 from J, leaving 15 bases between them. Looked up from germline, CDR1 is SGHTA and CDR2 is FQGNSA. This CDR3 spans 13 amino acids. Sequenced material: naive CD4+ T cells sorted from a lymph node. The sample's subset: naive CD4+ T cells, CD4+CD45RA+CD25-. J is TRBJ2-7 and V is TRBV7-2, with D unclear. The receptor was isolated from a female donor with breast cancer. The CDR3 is CASSFATRGGQYF. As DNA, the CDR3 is TGTGCCAGCAGCTTTGCGACACGCGGCGGGCAGTACTTC.